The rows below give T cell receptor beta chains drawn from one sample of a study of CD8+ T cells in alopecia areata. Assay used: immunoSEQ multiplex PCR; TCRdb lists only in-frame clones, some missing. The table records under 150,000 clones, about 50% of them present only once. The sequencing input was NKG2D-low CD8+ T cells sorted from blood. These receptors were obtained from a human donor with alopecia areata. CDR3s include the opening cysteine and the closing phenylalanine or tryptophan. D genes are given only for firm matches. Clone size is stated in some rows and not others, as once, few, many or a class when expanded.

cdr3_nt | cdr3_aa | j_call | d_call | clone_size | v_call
TGTGCCAGCTCAGCGCAGAATGAGCAGTTCTTC | CASSAQNEQFF | TRBJ2-1 | - | few | TRBV18
TGCGCCAGCAGCTTGTATCGGGTGGCCAAAGAGACCTACAATGAGCAGTTCTTC | CASSLYRVAKETYNEQFF | TRBJ2-1 | - | - | TRBV5-1
TGTGCCTGGAGTGCACTAGACTACGAGCAGTACTTC | CAWSALDYEQYF | TRBJ2-7 | - | few | TRBV30
TGTGCCAGCATTGCAGGGCCAACTGAAGCTTTCTTT | CASIAGPTEAFF | TRBJ1-1 | - | - | TRBV2
TGTGCCAGCAGTGAGCCGGGACTATCATACGAGCAGTACTTC | CASSEPGLSYEQYF | TRBJ2-7 | TRBD2 | - | TRBV2
TGTGCCAGCAGCTCGGATGATTCACCCCTCCACTTT | CASSSDDSPLHF | TRBJ1-6 | - | few | TRBV9
TGCAGCGTGGATTGGGGGGCTGAGGAGACCCAGTACTTC | CSVDWGAEETQYF | TRBJ2-5 | - | few | TRBV29-1
TGCAGCGTTGCCGGGACAGGGGGCTTCGGGGCCAACGTCCTGACTTTC | CSVAGTGGFGANVLTF | TRBJ2-6 | TRBD1 | - | TRBV29-1
TGTGCCTGGAGTTGGGGGAATAGCAATCAGCCCCAGCATTTT | CAWSWGNSNQPQHF | TRBJ1-5 | - | - | TRBV30
TGTGCCAGCAGTTACGCACTAGCAGGGGAGCAGTACTTC | CASSYALAGEQYF | TRBJ2-7 | - | few | TRBV6-5
TGTGCCAGCAGCGTAGGAACAGGGGAGGCTCAGCCCCAGCATTTT | CASSVGTGEAQPQHF | TRBJ1-5 | TRBD1 | - | TRBV9
TGTGCCTGGGGCTTTGGCACTAGCACCGATGAGCAGTTCTTC | CAWGFGTSTDEQFF | TRBJ2-1 | - | - | TRBV30
TGTGCCAGCAGCTTAGCTAGCGGGAGGGCCCGGTGGAATGAGCAGTTCTTC | CASSLASGRARWNEQFF | TRBJ2-1 | TRBD2 | - | TRBV11-2
TGTGCCAGCAGCCAAGATTGGCCCCACAACGAGCAGTACTTC | CASSQDWPHNEQYF | TRBJ2-7 | - | - | TRBV14
TGTGCCAGCAGTGAATTCGCGAGTGGGGAGCAGGGGGGCCCGACCCAGTACTTC | CASSEFASGEQGGPTQYF | TRBJ2-5 | - | - | TRBV2
TGCAGCGTTGAAACTACGCGTTCTAGCACAGATACGCAGTATTTT | CSVETTRSSTDTQYF | TRBJ2-3 | - | - | TRBV29-1
TGTGCCAGCAGCCCCCTTTCCGTGGGCACAGATACGCAGTATTTT | CASSPLSVGTDTQYF | TRBJ2-3 | - | - | TRBV5-4
TGTGCCAGCAATATAGCCGGGACAGGCTACAATGAGCAGTTCTTC | CASNIAGTGYNEQFF | TRBJ2-1 | TRBD1 | - | TRBV28
TGCAGCGAGGACGGAGTTGGTAATGAGCAGTTCTTC | CSEDGVGNEQFF | TRBJ2-1 | - | - | TRBV29-1
TGTGCCTGGAGACAACAGGGGTCTTACGAGCAGTACTTC | CAWRQQGSYEQYF | TRBJ2-7 | TRBD1 | - | TRBV30
TGTGCCAGCAGTTTAAGGGGGGCCCAGCCCCAGCATTTT | CASSLRGAQPQHF | TRBJ1-5 | - | - | TRBV28
TGCAGCGTCAACCGGGACAGCAATGAGCAGTTCTTC | CSVNRDSNEQFF | TRBJ2-1 | TRBD1 | - | TRBV29-1
TGTGCCAGCAGCGCCGGATCCGGGCCGGATGGCTACACCTTC | CASSAGSGPDGYTF | TRBJ1-2 | - | - | TRBV5-6
TGTGCCTGGAGTGACAAGATTAGCACAGATACGCAGTATTTT | CAWSDKISTDTQYF | TRBJ2-3 | - | - | TRBV30
TGTGCCAGTAGTACGACAGGGAACACTGAAGCTTTCTTT | CASSTTGNTEAFF | TRBJ1-1 | - | - | TRBV19
TGTGCCACCGGGAAGGGGAATCAGCCCCAGCATTTT | CATGKGNQPQHF | TRBJ1-5 | - | - | TRBV27
TGTGCCAGCAGTGGTAAGCGGACTTACAATGAGCAGTTCTTC | CASSGKRTYNEQFF | TRBJ2-1 | - | - | TRBV5-6